A single sample gave rise to the 31 T cell receptor beta chains below, sequenced in a study of PD-L1 blockade in urothelial cancer. The repertoire was sequenced with immunoSEQ multiplex PCR; TCRdb's copy has only in-frame clones and lacks some. The repertoire holds more than 75,000 clones, with 84% as singletons. Sample time point: pretreatment peripheral blood. Material: PBMCs, obtained around atezolizumab (anti-PD-L1) treatment. The receptors stem from a man aged 55 to 70 with urothelial cancer.

The V and J genes are TRBV19 and TRBJ2-1; D is perhaps TRBD2 (7 bases). V was cut by 3 bases and J by 6 bases, with 21 bases left in between. Germline V lookup: CDR1 LNHDA, CDR2 SQIVND (reference sequence). The CDR3 has 17 residues. Here the CDR3 reads CASSIPLGGGWGNEQFF. The CDR3 bases are TGTGCCAGTAGTATTCCTCTGGGGGGGGGCTGGGGCAATGAGCAGTTCTTC.

The gene calls are TRBV19 and TRBJ2-2; no reliable D call. CDR1 LNHDA and CDR2 SQIVND come from the germline V gene (reference sequence). Trimming pared 2 bases from V and 0 bases from J, leaving 7 bases between. CDR3 length equals 15 residues. The CDR3 sequence is CASSIPGTNTGELFF. CDR3 bases: TGTGCCAGTAGTATACCGGGTACGAACACCGGGGAGCTGTTTTTT.

The rearrangement joins TRBV28 to TRBJ2-1; TRBD2 matches at 8 bases. The V gene's germline CDR1 is MDHEN and CDR2 SYDVKM. Trimming removed 6 bases from V and 7 bases from J; junction bases left unmatched: 8. This CDR3 region has 14 residues. The CDR3 region has the DNA TGTGCCAGCAGGGAAGCGGGAGTCTTGAATGAGCAGTTCTTC. Translating it yields CASREAGVLNEQFF.

The chain recombines TRBV28 with TRBJ2-7, with TRBD2 matching 7 bases. The junction had 11 bases not matched to a gene; V was cut back by 7 bases and J by 2 bases. Germline-derived CDR1 and CDR2 are MDHEN and SYDVKM. The CDR3 covers 15 residues. For the CDR3, the DNA is TGTGCCAGCACCTTTGGGGGAGGGATGACCTACGAGCAGTACTTC. As protein: CASTFGGGMTYEQYF.

The CDR3 sequence is CARKERTANTEAFF. In DNA, the CDR3 is TGCGCCAGAAAGGAGAGGACAGCGAACACTGAAGCTTTCTTT. This chain connects TRBV10-1 to TRBJ1-1; the D gene is possibly TRBD1 (6 bases). The CDR3 extends over 14 amino acids. Deletions cut 9 bases from V and 1 base from J, with 15 bases between. Germline V CDR1 and CDR2: WNHNN, SYGVQD (reference sequence).

The J gene is TRBJ2-1, the V gene TRBV27, with D possibly matching TRBD2 (5 bases). The germline V gene has CDR1 MNHEY and CDR2 SMNVEV (reference sequence). V lost 6 bases, J lost 8 bases, and 14 bases lay in between. The CDR3 sequence is 13 residues long. For the CDR3, the DNA is TGTGCCAGCAGCCCACGGGGTCCGGATGAGCAGTTCTTC. It encodes CASSPRGPDEQFF.

J is TRBJ2-2 and V is TRBV6-5, with 7 bases matching TRBD2. Germline trimming cut 6 bases from V and 6 bases from J; bases unmatched to any gene: 4. In germline, CDR1 is MNHEY, CDR2 SVGAGI. The CDR3 extends over 13 amino acids. The CDR3 coding sequence is TGTGCCAGCAGGGGGGGGTATGCCGGGGAGCTGTTTTTT. It encodes CASRGGYAGELFF.

V and J are TRBV28 and TRBJ1-2; 10 bases match TRBD1. Trimming at V came to 2 bases and at J to 2 bases, leaving 5 bases not matched to a gene. Germline loops: CDR1 MDHEN, CDR2 SYDVKM. The CDR3 totals 16 residues. The DNA of the CDR3 is TGTGCCAGCAGTTTACCCGCGGGACAGGGGAACTATGGCTACACCTTC. This gives the protein CASSLPAGQGNYGYTF.

The chain recombines TRBV7-2 with TRBJ2-5; D is possibly TRBD2 (5 bases). The CDR3 is 12 amino acids. V was pared by 2 bases and J by 9 bases, with 10 bases between. CDR1 SGHTA and CDR2 FQGNSA come from the germline V gene. CDR3 residues: CASSLLGAAQYF. The CDR3 DNA is TGTGCCAGCAGCTTATTGGGAGCGGCCCAGTACTTC. The full variable domain, rest sourced from reference TRBV7-2 and TRBJ2-5, is GAGVSQSPSNKVTEKGKDVELRCDPISGHTALYWYRQSLGQGLEFLIYFQGNSAPDKSGLPSDRFSAERTGGSVSTLTIQRTQQEDSAVYLCASSLLGAAQYFGPGTRLLVL.

The sample holds one count of this clone. The chain has TRBV27 and TRBJ1-1; 8 nucleotides align to TRBD1. The CDR3 runs to 19 residues. CDR1 and CDR2 (germline): MNHEY, SMNVEV (reference sequence). V was pared by 6 bases and J by 1 base, with 19 bases of the junction left unmatched. The chain's CDR3 is CASSTSLGQGQVGNTEAFF. For the CDR3, the DNA is TGTGCCAGCAGCACCTCCCTCGGCCAGGGACAGGTCGGGAACACTGAAGCTTTCTTT.

This chain joins TRBV19 and TRBJ2-2; tentative D call: TRBD1 (6 bases). Between the trimmed V and J ends, which lost 5 bases and 2 bases, there was a span of 12 bases. CDR1 is LNHDA, CDR2 SQIVND, per germline (reference sequence). This CDR3 contains 15 residues. The CDR3 here is CASSPGTLNTGELFF. The CDR3 DNA is TGTGCCAGTAGTCCTGGGACACTAAACACCGGGGAGCTGTTTTTT.

The V call is TRBV25-1, the J call TRBJ1-2; 9 bases fit TRBD1. This CDR3 has 17 amino acids. CDR1 is MGHDK, CDR2 SYGVNS, per germline. The V gene end was trimmed by 6 bases and the J gene end by 7 bases; junction bases not matched to a gene: 18. The CDR3 coding sequence is TGTGCCAGCAGACCTTTTGGGTTATCCGGGACAGGGAGTGGCTACACCTTC. It yields the protein CASRPFGLSGTGSGYTF.

V gene TRBV2 combines with J gene TRBJ2-1, with 10 bases identical to TRBD2. Per germline, CDR1 SNHLY and CDR2 FYNNEI. This CDR3 contains 15 residues. V trimming: 4 bases; J trimming: 6 bases; junction bases outside the gene matches: 6. CDR3 coding DNA: TGTGCCAGCAGTGCTACTAGCGGGACCCCCAATGAGCAGTTCTTC. Translated, it gives CASSATSGTPNEQFF.

The chain carries TRBV19 and TRBJ1-4; the D gene is possibly TRBD1 (6 bases). The CDR3 has 17 amino acids. V was pared by 7 bases and J by 0 bases, with 18 bases between. Per the germline V gene, CDR1 is LNHDA and CDR2 is SQIVND (reference sequence). Here the CDR3 reads CASINRGTGATNEKLFF. As DNA, the CDR3 is TGTGCCAGTATTAATAGGGGGACCGGAGCAACTAATGAAAAACTGTTTTTT.

V usage is TRBV11-2 and J usage is TRBJ1-2; D is unclear. This CDR3 is built from 10 residues. The germline gives CDR1 SGHAT, CDR2 FQNNGV. V shed 5 bases and J shed 8 bases, with 6 bases lying between them. CDR3 in DNA: TGTGCCAGCAGCCCCCAGGGCTACACCTTC. Its protein is CASSPQGYTF.

This sequence joins TRBV4-1 and TRBJ2-7; D is ambiguous. Germline V gene sequence: CDR1 MGHRA, CDR2 YSYEKL. This CDR3 spans 14 amino acids. The V and J ends lost 0 bases and 2 bases respectively, with 8 bases between them. The CDR3 DNA sequence: TGCGCCAGCAGCCAAGAGGTGGCAACCTACGAGCAGTACTTC. Its protein product is CASSQEVATYEQYF.

The V and J genes are TRBV5-6 and TRBJ1-2; tentatively, D is TRBD1 (5 bases). The CDR3 runs to 14 residues. The germline V and J ends were trimmed by 4 bases and 1 base, with 11 bases remaining between them. Germline CDR1 is SGHDT and CDR2 is YYEEEE. The DNA for the CDR3 is TGTGCCAGCAGCGCGGGACGGAGTAACTATGGCTACACCTTC. This gives the protein CASSAGRSNYGYTF.

The gene calls are TRBV6-1 and TRBJ1-5; D unclear. Germline lookup yields CDR1 MNHNS and CDR2 SASEGT. There are 15 residues in the CDR3. With 4 bases removed from V and 5 bases from J, the gap between germline ends came to 15 bases. CDR3 protein: CASSVPHKSDQPQHF. The CDR3 DNA reads as TGTGCCAGCAGTGTCCCGCACAAGTCCGATCAGCCCCAGCATTTT.

V and J are TRBV7-9 and TRBJ2-7; 8 nucleotides align to TRBD1. From germline, CDR1 is SEHNR and CDR2 FQNEAQ (reference sequence). V lost 9 bases, J lost 7 bases, and 8 bases stayed unmatched. This CDR3 spans 12 amino acids. This chain's CDR3 is CASGTGSWEQYF. CDR3 in DNA: TGTGCCAGTGGGACAGGTTCTTGGGAGCAGTACTTC.

The CDR3 nucleotides are TGTGCCTGGGACGGCCGACAGGGAAACACCATATATTTT. Residues: CAWDGRQGNTIYF. J is TRBJ1-3 and V is TRBV30, with D tentatively TRBD1 (5 bases). The CDR3 consists of 13 residues. Trimming took 5 bases from V and 4 from J, leaving 12 bases between them. The germline gives CDR1 GTSNPN, CDR2 SVGIG (reference sequence). Complete variable domain (other parts from reference TRBV30 and TRBJ1-3): SQTIHQWPATLVQPVGSPLSLECTVEGTSNPNLYWYRQAAGRGLQLLFYSVGIGQISSEVPQNLSASRPQDRQFILSSKKLLLSDSGFYLCAWDGRQGNTIYFGEGSWLTVV.

The chain combines TRBV6-5 with TRBJ2-3; 11 bases are a match to TRBD2. The CDR3 contains 15 residues. V was clipped by 6 bases and J by 9 bases; unmatched bases: 11. The V gene's germline CDR1 is MNHEY and CDR2 SVGAGI. CDR3 coding DNA: TGTGCCAGCAGCCGGACTAGCGGGCGAGTCTGGACGCAGTATTTT. Amino acid sequence: CASSRTSGRVWTQYF.

The gene calls are TRBV5-1 and TRBJ2-3, with TRBD2 matching 9 bases. The CDR3 sequence is 15 residues long. Trimming cost V 2 bases and J 3 bases; bases outside gene matches: 4. CDR1 and CDR2 from the germline V gene are SGHRS and YFSETQ. The CDR3 sequence is CASSFRRGGTDTQYF. The CDR3 DNA reads as TGCGCCAGCAGCTTCAGGCGGGGGGGAACAGATACGCAGTATTTT.

This clone has more than one count but fewer than ten. The chain couples TRBV28 to TRBJ2-7; 7 nucleotides line up with TRBD2. The germline CDR1 and CDR2 sequences are MDHEN and SYDVKM. The ends lost 6 bases at V and 0 bases at J; junction bases unmatched: 5. The CDR3 runs 14 residues. CDR3 DNA sequence: TGTGCCAGCAGCGCGGGAGCGATCTCCTACGAGCAGTACTTC. Its protein is CASSAGAISYEQYF. Filled out from reference TRBV28 and TRBJ2-7, the complete variable domain reads DVKVTQSSRYLVKRTGEKVFLECVQDMDHENMFWYRQDPGLGLRLIYFSYDVKMKEKGDIPEGYSVSREKKERFSLILESASTNQTSMYLCASSAGAISYEQYFGPGTRLTVT.

Notes on this clone: Other DNA variants within this sample encode the same CDR3. V usage is TRBV5-1 and J usage is TRBJ1-2; TRBD1 is a possible D gene (5 bases). Germline CDR1 is SGHRS and CDR2 is YFSETQ. This CDR3 has 14 residues. V dropped 3 bases and J dropped 2 bases, with 11 bases sitting between them. As DNA, the CDR3 is TGCGCCAGCAGCTCCTCGCAGGGCAACTATGGCTACACCTTC. Residues: CASSSSQGNYGYTF. The full variable domain, its missing parts supplied by reference TRBV5-1 and TRBJ1-2, is KAGVTQTPRYLIKTRGQQVTLSCSPISGHRSVSWYQQTPGQGLQFLFEYFSETQRNKGNFPGRFSGRQFSNSRSEMNVSTLELGDSALYLCASSSSQGNYGYTFGSGTRLTVV.

The gene calls are TRBV11-2 and TRBJ2-2; 8 positions match TRBD1. Germline CDR1 is SGHAT and CDR2 is FQNNGV. The CDR3 covers 16 residues. The V gene end was trimmed by 0 bases and the J gene end by 3 bases; junction bases not matched to a gene: 3. CDR3 DNA sequence: TGTGCCAGCAGCTTAGAGTGGACAGGGCACACCGGGGAGCTGTTTTTT. As protein: CASSLEWTGHTGELFF.

As for this clone: The junction does not match germline at one end; this may be a read error. J is TRBJ2-2 and V is TRBV10-3; TRBD2 aligns across 7 bases. The CDR3 has 12 amino acids. Germline loops: CDR1 ENHRY, CDR2 SYGVKD. The CDR3 region has the DNA TGTGCCAGCAGTCGGGGGGTCGGGGAGCTGTTTTTT. This sequence encodes CASSRGVGELFF.

The chain carries TRBV12-5 and TRBJ1-5; 9 nucleotides line up with TRBD1. CDR3 length: 18 residues. V dropped 2 bases and J dropped 2; count of bases not matched to a gene: 10. Per the germline V gene, CDR1 is LGHNT and CDR2 is FRNRAP. CDR3 nucleotide sequence: TGTGCTAGTGGTTTGTGGGACAGGGAGCAATCTGGCAATCAGCCCCAGCATTTT. Encoded protein: CASGLWDREQSGNQPQHF.

V gene TRBV11-3 combines with J gene TRBJ2-5, with 10 positions matching TRBD1. The CDR3 length is 16 residues. CDR1 and CDR2 (germline): SGHNT, YENEEA. With V trimmed by 5 bases and J by 1 base, 7 bases remained unmatched. This CDR3 is CASSPGDRGLQETQYF. The CDR3 bases are TGTGCCAGCAGCCCCGGGGACAGGGGCCTCCAAGAGACCCAGTACTTC.

This clone appeared a single time. This sequence joins TRBV2 and TRBJ2-1, with 13 bases identical to TRBD2. The J segment lost 7 bases and the V segment lost 5 bases, leaving 8 bases of the junction unmatched. The CDR3 has 16 amino acids. Germline V gene sequence: CDR1 SNHLY, CDR2 FYNNEI. The CDR3 DNA is TGTGCCAGCAGTTATACTAGCGGGAGGGCCGTAAATGAGCAGTTCTTC. The encoded protein is CASSYTSGRAVNEQFF.

The chain joins TRBV4-1 to TRBJ2-2; D gene ambiguous. Germline CDR1 reads MGHRA; CDR2 reads YSYEKL. CDR3 length: 16 residues. With 0 bases removed from V and 4 bases from J, the gap between germline ends came to 12 bases. The CDR3: CASSQDAAPGTGELFF. The CDR3 DNA reads as TGCGCCAGCAGCCAAGACGCCGCCCCGGGCACCGGGGAGCTGTTTTTT.

This rearrangement joins TRBV6-1 to TRBJ1-6; 7 bases are a match to TRBD1. J lost 7 bases, V lost 6 bases, and 9 bases had no gene match. Germline CDR1 reads MNHNS; CDR2 reads SASEGT. This CDR3 comprises 15 residues. The CDR3 nucleotides are TGTGCCAGCAGACTAGGACAGGTACGAAATTCACCCCTCCACTTT. This gives the protein CASRLGQVRNSPLHF.